A selection of T cell receptor beta chains follows, all from one sample in a study of neoadjuvant anti-PD-1 for oral cavity cancer. Repertoires were generated with immunoSEQ multiplex PCR, while TCRdb's copy carries only in-frame clones and drops some. Altogether thousands of clones are present, less than 75% being singletons, with the ten largest covering roughly 2.9%. This specimen consisted of PBMCs, obtained after nivolumab (anti-PD-1) treatment. The receptors shown here come from a person aged 35 to 85 with oral cavity squamous cell carcinoma. CDR3s include the opening cysteine and the closing phenylalanine or tryptophan. A D gene is named only where the DNA matches it firmly. Size is omitted from some rows. Given values are once, few, many or a class for expanded clones.

TRBV7-6,.,TRBJ2-1,.,TGTGCCAGCAGCTTAGGGGTAGGGCGGGGCCACAATGAGCAGTTCTTC,CASSLGVGRGHNEQFF
TRBV7-6,TRBD1,TRBJ1-2,.,TGTGCCAGCAGCTTAGGGGGACAGGGGGTCTATGGCTACACCTTC,CASSLGGQGVYGYTF
TRBV7-9,TRBD1,TRBJ2-3,.,TGTGCCAGCATCCCTAGGGGGCTCGGGTATACGCAGTATTTT,CASIPRGLGYTQYF
TRBV5-6,.,TRBJ1-1,.,TGTGCCAGCAGCCGGGCCCTAGCATTAGCTGAAGCTTTCTTT,CASSRALALAEAFF
TRBV6-1,TRBD1,TRBJ1-4,once,TGTGCCAGCGCAGGGGGTTCTGGGGAAAAACTGTTTTTT,CASAGGSGEKLFF
TRBV30,.,TRBJ2-1,.,TGTGCCTGGAGTCCTAGGGGGAATGAGCAGTTCTTC,CAWSPRGNEQFF
TRBV6-5,TRBD1,TRBJ1-2,.,TGTGCCAGCAGTTACTCGATGATCGACAGGGATGGCTACACCTTC,CASSYSMIDRDGYTF
TRBV6-6,TRBD1,TRBJ1-3,.,TGTGCCAGCAGTCCAAAAACCGCAGGGGGCAGAAACACCATATATTTT,CASSPKTAGGRNTIYF
TRBV11-3,.,TRBJ1-2,.,TGTGCCAGCAGCTTAGATCGGGAAGGGGAGGACTATGGCTACACCTTC,CASSLDREGEDYGYTF
TRBV7-2,.,TRBJ2-7,few,TGTGCCAGCAGCCCCCTAGGCGAGCAGTACTTC,CASSPLGEQYF
TRBV25-1,.,TRBJ1-1,.,TGTGCCAGCAGTGAAACAGGTATGAGGAACACTGAAGCTTTCTTT,CASSETGMRNTEAFF
TRBV19,.,TRBJ1-1,.,TGTGCCAGTAGTATGGAGAGCCTAAACACTGAAGCTTTCTTT,CASSMESLNTEAFF
TRBV10-1,.,TRBJ1-6,few,TGCGCCAGCAGTGTTGAAAGGGAATCACCCCTCCACTTT,CASSVERESPLHF
TRBV11-2,.,TRBJ1-2,.,TGTGCCAGCAGACGTCCTGGGACCCAAGCCTATGGCTACACCTTC,CASRRPGTQAYGYTF
TRBV6-5,.,TRBJ2-3,.,TGTGCCAGCAGTTACGCCGCAGGGGCGGGCGATACGCAGTATTTT,CASSYAAGAGDTQYF
TRBV5-4,TRBD1,TRBJ1-6,.,TGTGCCAGCAGCTTGGGAGACAGGGGGTTTTCACCCCTCCACTTT,CASSLGDRGFSPLHF
TRBV29-1,.,TRBJ2-3,.,TGCAGCGTTGAAGGCCAGGGATTCACAGATACGCAGTATTTT,CSVEGQGFTDTQYF
TRBV7-6,TRBD2,TRBJ2-2,.,TGTGCCAGCAGCCATAAAAGCGGGGTGACCGGGGAGCTGTTTTTT,CASSHKSGVTGELFF
TRBV9,TRBD1,TRBJ2-2,.,TGTGCCAGCAGCGTAGCCCCAGGACAGGGTGAGGCCGGGGAGCTGTTTTTT,CASSVAPGQGEAGELFF
TRBV12-5,TRBD1,TRBJ1-1,.,TGTGCTAGTGGTTTGGTACAAGGACAGGGTAAAGCTTTCTTT,CASGLVQGQGKAFF
TRBV6-1,TRBD1,TRBJ2-7,.,TGTGCCAGCAGTAGTCGGGACAGGGGGCTCGAGCAGTACTTC,CASSSRDRGLEQYF
TRBV6-5,.,TRBJ1-1,.,TGTGCCAGCAGTCTTGGGACCTCTGAAGCTTTCTTT,CASSLGTSEAFF
TRBV19,.,TRBJ2-6,.,TGTGCCAGTAGTATAGCCCGAGGCTCTGGGGCCAACGTCCTGACTTTC,CASSIARGSGANVLTF
TRBV12-5,TRBD2,TRBJ2-1,.,TGTGCTAGTGGGAGACTAGCGGGGAGCTCCTACAATGAGCAGTTCTTC,CASGRLAGSSYNEQFF
TRBV11-2,.,TRBJ2-7,.,TGTGCCAGCAGCTTAGTTGGATGGGGGAACGAGCAGTACTTC,CASSLVGWGNEQYF
TRBV12-2,.,TRBJ2-5,.,TGTGCAAGTCGCTTAGTATCAAGGCGGCGGGGGCGGCAAGAGACCCAGTACTTC,CASRLVSRRRGRQETQYF
TRBV7-2,TRBD1,TRBJ2-7,.,TGTGCCAGCAGCTTGGGGACAGGGGGTGGCTACGAGCAGTACTTC,CASSLGTGGGYEQYF
TRBV11-2,.,TRBJ1-4,.,TGTGCCAGCAGCTTAGGATCGCCTAATGAAAAACTGTTTTTT,CASSLGSPNEKLFF
TRBV10-3,.,TRBJ2-2,.,TGTGCCATCAGTGACTCTCGCGGCACCGGGGAGCTGTTTTTT,CAISDSRGTGELFF
TRBV30,.,TRBJ2-3,once,TGTGCCTGGAGGATGGGAGAGTTCTTTAGCACAGATACGCAGTATTTT,CAWRMGEFFSTDTQYF
TRBV6-5,TRBD1,TRBJ2-2,.,TGTGCCAGCACCGACAGGGGGAACACCGGGGAGCTGTTTTTT,CASTDRGNTGELFF
TRBV27,.,TRBJ2-2,few,TGTGCCAGCAGTTTAAGTGAGAACACCGGGGAGCTGTTTTTT,CASSLSENTGELFF